Sequencing of this T cell receptor (beta chain) was carried out in a study of CD8+ T cells in alopecia areata. On the study more broadly: Treatment of the treated patients consisted of oral tofacitinib, 5 to 10 mg twice daily. The drug, tofacitinib, lasted 6 to 18 months, followed by 6 months off drug. Findings and limits, study-wide: Scalp clonality dropped significantly under tofacitinib, as did expanded CD8+ top-100 clones.

Stated treatment: oral pan-JAK inhibitor, 5-10 mg twice daily. As regards this clone: The antigen is not known.

Extracted RNA was reverse transcribed into cDNA, the sequencing template. The table came from immunoSEQ multiplex PCR; TCRdb's copy has only in-frame clones and leaves some out. The top ten clones hold 11% of a sample with 95,000 to 110,000 clones, about nine tenths of them seen once. This CDR3 spans 15 amino acids. Germline trimming cut 5 bases from V and 9 bases from J; bases unmatched to any gene: 10. The germline CDR1 and CDR2 sequences are LNHDA and SQIVND (reference sequence). The sequencing here drew on CD8+ T cells sorted from blood, taken at week 34, from a patient treated with tofacitinib. V gene TRBV19 combines with J gene TRBJ2-1; 10 bases line up with TRBD2. This clonotype was sampled from a human donor with alopecia areata. The CDR3 coding sequence is TGTGCCAGTAGTTCCCCTAGCGGGAGTATTAGTGAGCAGTTCTTC. This encodes CASSSPSGSISEQFF.